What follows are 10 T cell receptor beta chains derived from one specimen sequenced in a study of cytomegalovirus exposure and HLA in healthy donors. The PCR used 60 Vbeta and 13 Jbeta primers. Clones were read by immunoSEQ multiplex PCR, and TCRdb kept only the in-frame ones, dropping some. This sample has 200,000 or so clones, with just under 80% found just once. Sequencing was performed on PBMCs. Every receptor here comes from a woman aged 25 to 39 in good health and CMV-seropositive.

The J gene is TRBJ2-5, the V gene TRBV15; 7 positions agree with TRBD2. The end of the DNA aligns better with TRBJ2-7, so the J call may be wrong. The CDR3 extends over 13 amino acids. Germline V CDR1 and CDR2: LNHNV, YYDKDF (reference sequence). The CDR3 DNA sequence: TGTGCCACCTCCCTCGGGACTAACTACGAGCAGTACTTC. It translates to CATSLGTNYEQYF.

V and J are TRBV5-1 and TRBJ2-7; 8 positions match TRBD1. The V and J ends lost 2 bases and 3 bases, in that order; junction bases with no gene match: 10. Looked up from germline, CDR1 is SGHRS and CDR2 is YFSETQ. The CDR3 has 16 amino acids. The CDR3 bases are TGCGCCAGCAGCTTTGATGGGACAGGATTCAACTACGAGCAGTACTTC. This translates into CASSFDGTGFNYEQYF.

CDR3 loop: CASSLVGGQRRYEQYF. The CDR3 DNA reads TGTGCCAGCAGCTTAGTGGGAGGCCAACGGAGATACGAGCAGTACTTC. The genes are TRBV13 and TRBJ2-7; D may be TRBD2 (6 bases). Germline-derived CDR1 and CDR2 are PRHDT and FYEKMQ (reference sequence). CDR3 length: 16 amino acids. The V end lost 1 base, the J end lost 4 bases, and 17 bases lay between the germline ends. The full variable domain, in which reference TRBV13 and TRBJ2-7 provide the parts outside the CDR3, is AAGVIQSPRHLIKEKRETATLKCYPIPRHDTVYWYQQGPGQDPQFLISFYEKMQSDKGSIPDRFSAQQFSDYHSELNMSSLELGDSALYFCASSLVGGQRRYEQYFGPGTRLTVT.

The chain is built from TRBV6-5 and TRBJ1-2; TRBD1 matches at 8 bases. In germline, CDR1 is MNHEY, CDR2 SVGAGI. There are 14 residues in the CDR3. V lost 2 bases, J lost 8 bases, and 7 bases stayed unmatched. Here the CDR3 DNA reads TGTGCCAGCAGTTACACCCGGACAGGGATGGGCTACACCTTC. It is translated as CASSYTRTGMGYTF.

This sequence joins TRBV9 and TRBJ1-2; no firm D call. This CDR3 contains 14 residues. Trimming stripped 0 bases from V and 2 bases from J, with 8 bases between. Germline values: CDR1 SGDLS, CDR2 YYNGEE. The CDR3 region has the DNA TGTGCCAGCAGCGTAGAGTGGCAGAACTATGGCTACACCTTC. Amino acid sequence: CASSVEWQNYGYTF.

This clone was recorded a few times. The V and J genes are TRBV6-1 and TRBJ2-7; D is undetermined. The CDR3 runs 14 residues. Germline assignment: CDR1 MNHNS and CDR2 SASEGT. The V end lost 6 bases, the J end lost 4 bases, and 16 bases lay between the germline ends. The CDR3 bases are TGTGCCAGCAGGGCATCAGCGAGTTTTTACGAGCAGTACTTC. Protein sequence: CASRASASFYEQYF.

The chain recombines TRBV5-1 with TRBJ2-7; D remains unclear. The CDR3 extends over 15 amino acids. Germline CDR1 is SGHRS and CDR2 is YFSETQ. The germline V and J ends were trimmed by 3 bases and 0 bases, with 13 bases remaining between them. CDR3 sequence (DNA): TGCGCCAGCAGCTCGAACCACTTCTACTCCTACGAGCAGTACTTC. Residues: CASSSNHFYSYEQYF.

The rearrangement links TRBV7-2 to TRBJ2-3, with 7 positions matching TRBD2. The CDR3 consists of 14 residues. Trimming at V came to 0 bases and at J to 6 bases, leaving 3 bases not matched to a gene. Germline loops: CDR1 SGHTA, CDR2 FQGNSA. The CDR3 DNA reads TGTGCCAGCAGCTTAGCCCTAGCGGCGGATACGCAGTATTTT. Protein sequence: CASSLALAADTQYF.

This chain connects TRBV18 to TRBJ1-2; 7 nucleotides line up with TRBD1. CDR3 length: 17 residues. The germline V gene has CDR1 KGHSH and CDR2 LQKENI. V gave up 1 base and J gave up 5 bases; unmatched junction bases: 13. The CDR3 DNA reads TGTGCCAGCTCACCACAAACAAGAACCGGGACAGAATATGGCTACACCTTC. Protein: CASSPQTRTGTEYGYTF.

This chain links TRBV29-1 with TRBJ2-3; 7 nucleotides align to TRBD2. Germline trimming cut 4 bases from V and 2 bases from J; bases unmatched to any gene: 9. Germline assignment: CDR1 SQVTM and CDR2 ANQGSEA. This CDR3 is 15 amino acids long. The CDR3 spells CSVAPASGPTDTQYF. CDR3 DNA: TGCAGCGTTGCACCGGCTAGCGGTCCCACAGATACGCAGTATTTT.